The present T cell receptor beta chain was sequenced within a study of graft-versus-host responses after intestinal transplantation. Study observations and caveats: Early post-transplant falls in HvG clones accompanied the peak levels of circulating GvH clones.

Comments on this clone: The target antigen is unknown.

Sequencing was performed with immunoSEQ multiplex PCR; in TCRdb, only in-frame clones are kept and a portion is missing. The table lists 96,000 or so clones, roughly 92% of them singletons. The CDR3 extends over 14 amino acids. CDR1 and CDR2 (germline): MGHRA, YSYEKL. V lost 2 bases to trimming and J lost 15 bases, with 17 bases between them. Sequenced material: unstimulated CD4+ T cells sorted from spleen or lymph node cells, taken before intestinal transplant. The sequence was obtained from a human donor who received an intestinal transplant. The V call is TRBV4-1, the J call TRBJ1-6; D is unclear. CDR3 nucleotides: TGCGCCAGCAGCCAATCCCCTGCGGAAGATCTCCTCCACTTT. Its translation is CASSQSPAEDLLHF.